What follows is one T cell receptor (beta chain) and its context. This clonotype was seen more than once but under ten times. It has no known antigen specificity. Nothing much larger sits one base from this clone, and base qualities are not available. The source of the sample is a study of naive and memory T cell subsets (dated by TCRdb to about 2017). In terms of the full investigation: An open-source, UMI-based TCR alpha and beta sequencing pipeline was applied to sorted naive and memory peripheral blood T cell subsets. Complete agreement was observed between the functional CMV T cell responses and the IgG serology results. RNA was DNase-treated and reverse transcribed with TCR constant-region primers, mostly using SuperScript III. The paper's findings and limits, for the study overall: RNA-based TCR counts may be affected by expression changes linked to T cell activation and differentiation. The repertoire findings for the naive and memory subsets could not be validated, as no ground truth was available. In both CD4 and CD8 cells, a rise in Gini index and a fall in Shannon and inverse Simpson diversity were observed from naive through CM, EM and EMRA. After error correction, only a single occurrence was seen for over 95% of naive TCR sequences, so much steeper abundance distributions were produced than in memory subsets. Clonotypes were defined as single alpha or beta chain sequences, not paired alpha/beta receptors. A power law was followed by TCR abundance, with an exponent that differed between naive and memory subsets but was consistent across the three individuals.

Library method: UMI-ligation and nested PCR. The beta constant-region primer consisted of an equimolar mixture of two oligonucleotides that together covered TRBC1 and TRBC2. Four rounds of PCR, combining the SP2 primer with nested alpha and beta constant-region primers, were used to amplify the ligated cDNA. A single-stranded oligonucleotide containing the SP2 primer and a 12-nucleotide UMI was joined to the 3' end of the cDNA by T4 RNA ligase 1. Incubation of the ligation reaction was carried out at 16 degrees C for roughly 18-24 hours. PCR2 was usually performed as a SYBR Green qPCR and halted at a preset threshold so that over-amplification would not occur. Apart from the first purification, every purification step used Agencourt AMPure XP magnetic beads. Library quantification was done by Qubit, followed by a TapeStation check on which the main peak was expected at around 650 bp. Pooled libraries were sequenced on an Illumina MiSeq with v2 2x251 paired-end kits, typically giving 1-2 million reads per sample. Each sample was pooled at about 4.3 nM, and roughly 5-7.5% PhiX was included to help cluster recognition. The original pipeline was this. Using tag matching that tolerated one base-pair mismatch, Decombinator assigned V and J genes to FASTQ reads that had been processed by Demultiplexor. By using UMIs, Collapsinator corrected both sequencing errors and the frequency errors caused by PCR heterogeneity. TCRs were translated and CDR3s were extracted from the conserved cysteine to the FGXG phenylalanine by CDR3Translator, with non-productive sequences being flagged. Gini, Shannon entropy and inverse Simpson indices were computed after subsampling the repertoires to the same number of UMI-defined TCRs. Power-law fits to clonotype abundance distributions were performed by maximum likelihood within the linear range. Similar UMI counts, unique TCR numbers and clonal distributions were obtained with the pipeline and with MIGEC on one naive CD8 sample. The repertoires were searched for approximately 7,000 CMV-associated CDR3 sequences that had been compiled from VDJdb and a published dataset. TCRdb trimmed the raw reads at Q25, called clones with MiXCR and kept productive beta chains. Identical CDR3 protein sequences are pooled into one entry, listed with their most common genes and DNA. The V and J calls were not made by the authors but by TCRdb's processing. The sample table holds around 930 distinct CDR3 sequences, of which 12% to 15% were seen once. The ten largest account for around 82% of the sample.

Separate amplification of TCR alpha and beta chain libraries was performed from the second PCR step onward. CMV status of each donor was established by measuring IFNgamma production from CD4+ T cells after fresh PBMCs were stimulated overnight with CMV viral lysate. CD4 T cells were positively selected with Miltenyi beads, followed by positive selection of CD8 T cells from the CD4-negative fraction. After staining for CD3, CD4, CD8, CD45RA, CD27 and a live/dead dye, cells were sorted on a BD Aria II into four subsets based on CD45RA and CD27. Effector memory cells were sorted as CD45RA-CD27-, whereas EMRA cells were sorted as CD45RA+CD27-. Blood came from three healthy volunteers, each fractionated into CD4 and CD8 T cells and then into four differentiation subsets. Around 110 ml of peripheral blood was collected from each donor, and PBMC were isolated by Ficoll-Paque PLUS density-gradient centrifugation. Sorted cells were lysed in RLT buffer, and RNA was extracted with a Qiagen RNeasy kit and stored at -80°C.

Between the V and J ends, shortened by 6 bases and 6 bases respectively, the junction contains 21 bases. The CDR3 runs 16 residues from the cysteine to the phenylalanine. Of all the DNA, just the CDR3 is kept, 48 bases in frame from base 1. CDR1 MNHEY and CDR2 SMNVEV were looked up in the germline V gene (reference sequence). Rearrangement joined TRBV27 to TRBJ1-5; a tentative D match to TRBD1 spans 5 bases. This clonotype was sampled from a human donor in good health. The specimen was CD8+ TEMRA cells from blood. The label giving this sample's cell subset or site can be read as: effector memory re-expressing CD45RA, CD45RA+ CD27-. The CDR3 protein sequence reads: CASSRTAIVGVQPQHF. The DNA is TGTGCCAGCAGCCGGACTGCCATTGTGGGGGTTCAGCCCCAGCATTTT.